The sequence of this TCR beta chain was determined in a study of vaccination effects on CD4 cells after COVID-19. A note on this clone: Antigen specificity is unknown.

Some clones are missing from TCRdb's copy, which holds only in-frame ones; the method was immunoSEQ multiplex PCR. The repertoire holds 25,000 to 35,000 clones, with roughly four fifths as singletons. Antigen-specific CD4+ T cells were expanded with viral peptide pools in the ViraFEST assay before sequencing. Scientists isolated CD4+ T cells after a roughly ten-day culture period ended. Of the BNT162b2 and mRNA-1273 vaccines, participants received two doses of one or the other. The CDR3 is 14 residues long. V lost 6 bases to trimming and J lost 4 bases; unmatched junction nucleotides: 9. CDR1 is SQVTM and CDR2 is ANQGSEA in the germline V gene.

The receptor comes from a human donor who received a COVID-19 vaccine. The rearrangement joins TRBV29-1 to TRBJ2-3, with 8 bases matching TRBD1. Sequences were derived from CD4+ T cells from PBMCs cultured with HCoV-229E spike peptides, sampled after COVID-19 vaccination. The CDR3 is CSVGGQGGADTQYF. The CDR3 DNA reads TGCAGCGTGGGAGGACAGGGAGGCGCAGATACGCAGTATTTT.